Below are 22 T cell receptor beta chains sequenced from a single sample in a study of blood T cell repertoires in COVID-19. Profiling relied on immunoSEQ multiplex PCR, and the TCRdb table lists in-frame clones only, not all of them. The sample shows tens of thousands of clones, 80% to 90% of them seen only once. What was sequenced was peripheral blood. The source of these receptors is a woman older than 75 with active or convalescent COVID-19.

DNA for the CDR3: TGTGCCAGCTCAACGGGAGGTGGCACTGAAGCTTTCTTT. This codes for CASSTGGGTEAFF. The chain recombines TRBV18 with TRBJ1-1; D not certain. The CDR3 is 13 residues long. V was cut by 5 bases and J by 4 bases, with 11 bases left in between. In germline, CDR1 is KGHSH, CDR2 LQKENI.

DNA for the CDR3: TGTGCCAGCAGCTTAGATAGGGACAACTCAGTTATTCAGTACTTC. Translation: CASSLDRDNSVIQYF. The V and J genes are TRBV11-2 and TRBJ2-4, with D perhaps matching TRBD1 (6 bases). Germline loops: CDR1 SGHAT, CDR2 FQNNGV. CDR3 length: 15 residues. Trimming stripped 0 bases from V and 10 bases from J, with 16 bases between. The whole variable domain, filled in from reference TRBV11-2 and TRBJ2-4, reads EAGVAQSPRYKIIEKRQSVAFWCNPISGHATLYWYQQILGQGPKLLIQFQNNGVVDDSQLPKDRFSAERLKGVDSTLKIQPAKLEDSAVYLCASSLDRDNSVIQYFGAGTRLSVL.

The rearrangement links TRBV6-2 or TRBV6-3 to TRBJ1-2; 7 bases are shared with TRBD1. Germline CDR1 and CDR2: MNHEY and SVGEGT. CDR3 length equals 15 residues. V trimming: 5 bases; J trimming: 6 bases; junction bases outside the gene matches: 12. CDR3 sequence reads: CASSVGTAKVDGYTF. The CDR3 region has the DNA TGTGCCAGCAGTGTCGGGACAGCGAAAGTTGATGGCTACACCTTC.

The rearrangement joins TRBV5-1 to TRBJ1-1, with D possibly being TRBD1 (5 bases). Germline-derived CDR1 and CDR2 are SGHRS and YFSETQ. V gave up 0 bases and J gave up 1 base, with 13 bases separating them. The CDR3 is 16 amino acids. CDR3 sequence (DNA): TGCGCCAGCAGCTTGGCCGTTACGACAGAGAACACTGAAGCTTTCTTT. It specifies CASSLAVTTENTEAFF.

The rearrangement uses TRBV6-6 and TRBJ1-5, with TRBD1 matching over 7 bases. The V and J ends lost 6 bases and 8 bases, in that order; junction bases with no gene match: 7. The CDR3 spans 13 residues. CDR1 and CDR2 from the germline V gene are MNHNY and SVGAGI (reference sequence). In DNA, the CDR3 is TGTGCCAGCAGGGACAGGCCCACGGAGCCCCAGCATTTT. Its translation: CASRDRPTEPQHF.

V usage is TRBV19 and J usage is TRBJ2-4; 12 positions agree with TRBD2. There are 15 residues in the CDR3. Per germline, CDR1 LNHDA and CDR2 SQIVND (reference sequence). The junction had 2 bases not matched to a gene; V was cut back by 4 bases and J by 4 bases. The chain's CDR3 is CASSTSGGAKNIQYF. CDR3 DNA: TGTGCCAGTAGTACTAGCGGGGGGGCGAAAAACATTCAGTACTTC.

V usage is TRBV21-1 and J usage is TRBJ2-5; TRBD2 is the table's D call, not checked against the DNA. TRBV21-1 is a known pseudogene. The CDR3 spans 17 residues. The CDR3 sequence is CASSKEESPSSKETQYF. The CDR3 DNA follows: TGTGCCAGCAGCAAAGAAGAGAGTCCGTCGTCCAAAGAGACCCAGTACTTC.

This rearrangement joins TRBV5-1 to TRBJ2-1; 7 nucleotides align to TRBD2. Germline V gene lookup returns CDR1 SGHRS and CDR2 YFSETQ. V dropped 5 bases and J dropped 8; count of bases not matched to a gene: 10. The CDR3 runs to 14 residues. The CDR3 sequence: CASRWDYRSDEQFF. As DNA, the CDR3 is TGCGCCAGCAGGTGGGACTACCGATCCGATGAGCAGTTCTTC. Using reference TRBV5-1 and TRBJ2-1 for the parts outside the CDR3, the full variable domain is KAGVTQTPRYLIKTRGQQVTLSCSPISGHRSVSWYQQTPGQGLQFLFEYFSETQRNKGNFPGRFSGRQFSNSRSEMNVSTLELGDSALYLCASRWDYRSDEQFFGPGTRLTVL.

The chain links TRBV6-5 to TRBJ1-3, with 8 bases lining up with TRBD1. V lost 6 bases, J lost 3 bases, and 4 bases stayed unmatched. Per the germline V gene, CDR1 is MNHEY and CDR2 is SVGAGI. The CDR3 covers 14 residues. The CDR3, as DNA: TGTGCCAGCAGGTCGGACAGGGTTGGAAACACCATATATTTT. Translating gives CASRSDRVGNTIYF.

V usage is TRBV14 and J usage is TRBJ1-2, with 10 bases fitting TRBD1. CDR1 and CDR2 from the germline V gene are SGHDN and FVKESK. This CDR3 has 13 amino acids. J lost 7 bases, V lost 5 bases, and 4 bases had no gene match. In DNA, the CDR3 is TGTGCCAGCAGCTATCGGACAGGGGGTGGCTACACCTTC. Its translation: CASSYRTGGGYTF.

This sequence joins TRBV19 and TRBJ2-2; no firm D call. Germline CDR1 and CDR2: LNHDA and SQIVND (reference sequence). Trimming stripped 10 bases from V and 4 bases from J, with 13 bases between. The CDR3 is made up of 13 amino acids. The CDR3 region is CAITDFRTGELFF. CDR3 bases: TGTGCCATTACCGACTTTCGCACCGGGGAGCTGTTTTTT.

The V call is TRBV7-2, the J call TRBJ1-2, with 7 bases lining up with TRBD1. After removal of 1 base from V and 3 bases from J, the junction contained 17 bases not matched to a gene. This CDR3 comprises 19 residues. CDR1 and CDR2 from the germline V gene are SGHTA and FQGNSA. In DNA form, the CDR3 reads TGTGCCAGCAGCTTAGAGGGGCGTTCCGCGGGACAGAACTACTATGGCTACACCTTC. Residues: CASSLEGRSAGQNYYGYTF. The full variable domain, completed using reference TRBV7-2 and TRBJ1-2, is GAGVSQSPSNKVTEKGKDVELRCDPISGHTALYWYRQSLGQGLEFLIYFQGNSAPDKSGLPSDRFSAERTGGSVSTLTIQRTQQEDSAVYLCASSLEGRSAGQNYYGYTFGSGTRLTVV.

This chain's CDR3 is CASRYGQADEQYF. CDR3 nucleotide sequence: TGTGCCAGCAGATATGGACAGGCTGACGAGCAGTACTTC. The chain recombines TRBV7-2 with TRBJ2-7; 7 bases align to TRBD1. The germline V gene encodes CDR1 SGHTA and CDR2 FQGNSA. The V segment lost 6 bases and the J segment 5 bases; nucleotides outside the gene matches: 7. The CDR3 has 13 residues.

The V gene is TRBV6-2 or TRBV6-3, the J gene TRBJ1-5, with unresolved D. Trimming stripped 4 bases from V and 0 bases from J, with 16 bases between. CDR1 and CDR2 from the germline V gene are MNHEY and SVGEGT. The length of the CDR3 is 17 residues. The CDR3 reads CASSSLQRQHSNQPQHF. The DNA for the CDR3 is TGTGCCAGCAGTTCCCTACAAAGACAACATAGCAATCAGCCCCAGCATTTT.

The chain uses TRBV5-1 and TRBJ2-2; D call uncertain. The CDR3 sequence is 15 residues long. Trimming shortened V by 0 bases and J by 4 bases, and 10 bases separated the two germline ends. Germline loops: CDR1 SGHRS, CDR2 YFSETQ. CDR3 nucleotide sequence: TGCGCCAGCAGCTTGGACGCGTCCTCCACCGGGGAGCTGTTTTTT. Amino acid sequence: CASSLDASSTGELFF.

This chain links TRBV4-3 with TRBJ2-7; the D gene is possibly TRBD1 (6 bases). The CDR3 contains 18 residues. Trimming shortened V by 0 bases and J by 2 bases, and 20 bases separated the two germline ends. CDR1 is LGHNA, CDR2 YSLEER, per germline. The DNA of the CDR3 is TGCGCCAGCAGCCAAGATCGAGCCCCCCCGGGACACCCCTACGAGCAGTACTTC. Translated, it gives CASSQDRAPPGHPYEQYF.

The gene calls are TRBV4-3 and TRBJ2-7; D might be TRBD2 (5 bases). Trimming stripped 4 bases from V and 0 bases from J, with 10 bases between. The CDR3 has 14 residues. Germline V gene lookup returns CDR1 LGHNA and CDR2 YSLEER. CDR3 nucleotides: TGCGCCAGCAGCCGTCGGAGGAGCTCCTACGAGCAGTACTTC. It codes for CASSRRRSSYEQYF.

Only a few counts were recorded for this clone. This rearrangement joins TRBV19 to TRBJ1-2; TRBD1 might be the D (5 bases). CDR3 length: 15 amino acids. Germline CDR1 is LNHDA and CDR2 is SQIVND (reference sequence). V lost 7 bases to trimming and J lost 0 bases, with 15 bases between them. This CDR3 is CASTEGRRANYGYTF. Here the CDR3 DNA reads TGTGCCAGTACGGAGGGGCGGAGAGCTAACTATGGCTACACCTTC.

The chain joins TRBV29-1 to TRBJ2-1, with TRBD2 matching 7 bases. Germline assignment: CDR1 SQVTM and CDR2 ANQGSEA. After removal of 4 bases from V and 2 bases from J, the junction contained 2 bases not matched to a gene. The CDR3 runs 13 residues. CDR3 nucleotide sequence: TGCAGCGTTGCCGCGGGGGCCTACAATGAGCAGTTCTTC. It translates to CSVAAGAYNEQFF.

The gene calls are TRBV29-1 and TRBJ2-2; the D gene is possibly TRBD2 (6 bases). The germline gives CDR1 SQVTM, CDR2 ANQGSEA. Trimming left V 2 bases short and J 6 bases short, with 19 bases between. This CDR3 is 16 amino acids long. CDR3: CSVESGSLSLAGELFF. The CDR3 DNA follows: TGCAGCGTTGAATCCGGGAGCCTGAGCCTAGCCGGGGAGCTGTTTTTT.

The chain employs TRBV9 and TRBJ2-3; D gene ambiguous. The germline gives CDR1 SGDLS, CDR2 YYNGEE. V lost 3 bases and J lost 2, with 13 bases in between. The CDR3 spans 15 residues. The CDR3 loop is CASSGDSRVTDTQYF. As DNA, the CDR3 is TGTGCCAGCAGCGGTGACTCTCGCGTCACAGATACGCAGTATTTT. Supplemented by reference TRBV9 and TRBJ2-3, the full variable domain reads DSGVTQTPKHLITATGQRVTLRCSPRSGDLSVYWYQQSLDQGLQFLIQYYNGEERAKGNILERFSAQQFPDLHSELNLSSLELGDSALYFCASSGDSRVTDTQYFGPGTRLTVL.

The chain is built from TRBV30 and TRBJ1-5; no clear D. V was clipped by 2 bases and J by 6 bases, with 17 bases between them. This CDR3 is built from 15 residues. Germline V gene lookup returns CDR1 GTSNPN and CDR2 SVGIG (reference sequence). This CDR3 is CAWSPDDGISQPQHF. The CDR3 DNA reads TGTGCCTGGAGTCCGGACGACGGGATTAGTCAGCCCCAGCATTTT.